This T cell receptor beta chain was sequenced for a study of blood T cell repertoires in COVID-19. Methods used by the authors: Amplifying reference gene primers gave estimates of nucleated cell counts. Using immunoSEQ multiplex PCR, the repertoire was profiled, and TCRdb retains in-frame clones only, with some absent. The V and J calls and clone size come from that table; D and trimming were worked out from the DNA. The sample consists of 150,000 to 250,000 clones, 80% to 85% of them appearing once. From germline, CDR1 is DFQATT and CDR2 SNEGSKA (reference sequence). Trimming cost V 3 bases and J 4 bases, with 10 bases left between them. This CDR3 region has 13 residues. The study drew participants aged about 18 to 90 years from about two dozen US areas.

What was sequenced was PBMCs or T cells enriched from blood (not recorded which). The TCR comes from a man in his forties who had recovered from COVID-19. The genes are TRBV20-1 and TRBJ1-5; D is possibly TRBD1 (6 bases). CDR3 in amino acids: CSASSQGNQPQHF. For the CDR3, the DNA is TGCAGTGCTAGTTCACAGGGAAATCAGCCCCAGCATTTT.